This T cell receptor (beta chain) was recovered during a study of blood T cell repertoires in COVID-19. The wider study: In each case, the material was cDNA or gDNA derived from T cells, B-cell-depleted T cells, or PBMCs.

Authors' methods: The assay estimated nucleated cells by amplifying reference gene primers. Profiling relied on immunoSEQ multiplex PCR, and the TCRdb table lists in-frame clones only, not all of them. V, J and clone size are taken as reported in that table, and D and trimming were inferred from the DNA itself. The profile shows about 73,000 clones, 89% of them singletons. The CDR3 is made up of 17 amino acids. V shed 4 bases and J 4 bases; nucleotides not matched to a gene: 13. Germline V gene sequence: CDR1 MNHEY, CDR2 SVGEGT. The sample comprised peripheral blood. The clonotype was recovered from a man older than 75 with acute or convalescent COVID-19. The chain is built from TRBV6-2 or TRBV6-3 and TRBJ2-3; TRBD1 matches 8 bases. The CDR3 reads CASSSRWTGLTPDTQYF. The CDR3 DNA reads as TGTGCCAGCAGTTCCAGATGGACAGGGCTCACCCCAGATACGCAGTATTTT.